The 12 T cell receptor beta chains listed next were all sequenced from one sample in a study of T cell responses to AZD1222 COVID-19 vaccine. Using immunoSEQ multiplex PCR, the repertoire was profiled, and TCRdb retains in-frame clones only, with some absent. In the table there are 120,000 to 150,000 clones, about 92% of which are singletons. The starting material was peripheral blood, obtained on day 0 of AZD1222 vaccination. Every receptor here comes from an adult in good health.

J is TRBJ1-2 and V is TRBV29-1, with 8 bases lining up with TRBD1. The CDR3 sequence is 11 residues long. V dropped 6 bases and J dropped 5; count of bases not matched to a gene: 2. From germline, CDR1 is SQVTM and CDR2 ANQGSEA. The CDR3 sequence is CSVRQGYGYTF. The CDR3 DNA sequence: TGCAGCGTAAGACAGGGGTATGGCTACACCTTC.

This chain links TRBV7-2 with TRBJ1-2; maybe TRBD1 (6 bases). This CDR3 region has 15 residues. The V gene's germline CDR1 is SGHTA and CDR2 FQGNSA. Trimming removed 1 base from V and 4 bases from J, with 13 bases in between. The chain's CDR3 is CASSLDQGQVYGYTF. Written as DNA, the CDR3 is TGTGCCAGCAGCTTAGATCAGGGGCAGGTCTATGGCTACACCTTC.

The V gene is TRBV7-3, the J gene TRBJ2-7, with 9 bases that match TRBD2. The CDR3 length is 16 residues. Germline loops: CDR1 SGHTA, CDR2 FQGTGA. The V and J ends lost 4 bases and 4 bases, in that order; junction bases with no gene match: 11. The chain's CDR3 is CASSSRGSGSRYEQYF. The CDR3 DNA is TGTGCCAGCAGCTCCCGTGGTAGCGGGAGTAGATACGAGCAGTACTTC. Full variable domain (rest looked up from reference TRBV7-3 and TRBJ2-7): GAGVSQTPSNKVTEKGKYVELRCDPISGHTALYWYRQSLGQGPEFLIYFQGTGAADDSGLPNDRFFAVRPEGSVSTLKIQRTERGDSAVYLCASSSRGSGSRYEQYFGPGTRLTVT.

CDR3 region: CASSARGDQETQYF. CDR3 coding DNA: TGCGCCAGCAGCGCCCGGGGTGATCAAGAGACCCAGTACTTC. The chain carries TRBV5-1 and TRBJ2-5; D might be TRBD2 (5 bases). The germline V and J ends were trimmed by 4 bases and 2 bases, with 12 bases remaining between them. The germline V gene encodes CDR1 SGHRS and CDR2 YFSETQ. The CDR3 loop spans 14 amino acids.

The chain has TRBV6-4 and TRBJ1-1, with D perhaps TRBD1 (6 bases). Deletions cut 5 bases from V and 11 bases from J, with 18 bases between. The CDR3 totals 13 residues. In germline, CDR1 is MRHNA, CDR2 SNTAGT. In nucleotides, the CDR3 is TGTGCCAGCAGTACCCGCGGGGGGCATCGGGCTTTCTTT. It codes for CASSTRGGHRAFF.

This chain links TRBV6-5 with TRBJ2-3; D unclear. V lost 2 bases to trimming and J lost 6 bases, with 12 bases between them. The CDR3 has 14 amino acids. Germline lookup yields CDR1 MNHEY and CDR2 SVGAGI. The CDR3 nucleotides read TGTGCCAGCAGTTACCAAGGTGCTGGTGATACGCAGTATTTT. Its protein is CASSYQGAGDTQYF.

This chain links TRBV18 with TRBJ1-6, with D unresolved. Trimming took 3 bases from V and 2 from J, leaving 8 bases between them. The CDR3 extends over 15 amino acids. Per germline, CDR1 KGHSH and CDR2 LQKENI. The CDR3 DNA reads as TGTGCCAGCTCACCCCAGGTGCCCTATAATTCACCCCTCCACTTT. Translation gives CASSPQVPYNSPLHF. Full variable domain (outside the CDR3, taken from reference TRBV18 and TRBJ1-6): NAGVMQNPRHLVRRRGQEARLRCSPMKGHSHVYWYRQLPEEGLKFMVYLQKENIIDESGMPKERFSAEFPKEGPSILRIQQVVRGDSAAYFCASSPQVPYNSPLHFGNGTRLTVT.

The rearrangement links TRBV5-1 to TRBJ1-1, with D unresolved. This CDR3 has 14 amino acids. The V gene's germline CDR1 is SGHRS and CDR2 YFSETQ. Trimming shortened V by 5 bases and J by 5 bases, and 16 bases separated the two germline ends. The CDR3 here is CASSLGSVGTEAFF. The CDR3 DNA follows: TGCGCCAGCAGTCTGGGGTCTGTGGGGACTGAAGCTTTCTTT.

The chain carries TRBV18 and TRBJ1-2; 9 bases line up with TRBD1. After removal of 6 bases from V and 0 bases from J, the junction contained 11 bases not matched to a gene. Germline V gene sequence: CDR1 KGHSH, CDR2 LQKENI. This CDR3 is built from 17 residues. CDR3 in DNA: TGTGCCAGCTCTCCCTCCGGGACAGGGCCCACTAACTATGGCTACACCTTC. Its translation: CASSPSGTGPTNYGYTF. Looking up the rest from reference TRBV18 and TRBJ1-2 gives the full variable domain: NAGVMQNPRHLVRRRGQEARLRCSPMKGHSHVYWYRQLPEEGLKFMVYLQKENIIDESGMPKERFSAEFPKEGPSILRIQQVVRGDSAAYFCASSPSGTGPTNYGYTFGSGTRLTVV.

The chain is built from TRBV30 and TRBJ1-2, with 8 bases identical to TRBD1. The CDR3 has 14 amino acids. Germline trimming cut 2 bases from V and 4 bases from J; bases unmatched to any gene: 6. Per germline, CDR1 GTSNPN and CDR2 SVGIG (reference sequence). CDR3 residues: CAWSSTGGAYGYTF. CDR3 DNA: TGTGCCTGGAGTTCTACAGGGGGGGCCTATGGCTACACCTTC.

This chain links TRBV7-8 with TRBJ2-4; 11 nucleotides match TRBD2. CDR1 and CDR2 from the germline V gene are SGHVS and FQNEAQ. This CDR3 is built from 14 residues. The junction had 3 bases not matched to a gene; V was cut back by 5 bases and J by 6 bases. The DNA of the CDR3 is TGTGCCAGCAGCACAGGGACTAGCGGAAACATTCAGTACTTC. Translating it yields CASSTGTSGNIQYF. The full variable domain, its missing parts supplied by reference TRBV7-8 and TRBJ2-4, is GAGVSQSPRYKVAKRGQDVALRCDPISGHVSLFWYQQALGQGPEFLTYFQNEAQLDKSGLPSDRFFAERPEGSVSTLKIQRTQQEDSAVYLCASSTGTSGNIQYFGAGTRLSVL.

The chain carries TRBV24-1 and TRBJ2-5; 7 bases line up with TRBD1. With V trimmed by 8 bases and J by 4 bases, 9 bases remained unmatched. The germline V gene has CDR1 KGHDR and CDR2 SFDVKD. The CDR3 spans 14 residues. The CDR3 nucleotides read TGTGCCACCATCCCAAGCCACAGGGGAGAGACCCAGTACTTC. Protein product: CATIPSHRGETQYF.